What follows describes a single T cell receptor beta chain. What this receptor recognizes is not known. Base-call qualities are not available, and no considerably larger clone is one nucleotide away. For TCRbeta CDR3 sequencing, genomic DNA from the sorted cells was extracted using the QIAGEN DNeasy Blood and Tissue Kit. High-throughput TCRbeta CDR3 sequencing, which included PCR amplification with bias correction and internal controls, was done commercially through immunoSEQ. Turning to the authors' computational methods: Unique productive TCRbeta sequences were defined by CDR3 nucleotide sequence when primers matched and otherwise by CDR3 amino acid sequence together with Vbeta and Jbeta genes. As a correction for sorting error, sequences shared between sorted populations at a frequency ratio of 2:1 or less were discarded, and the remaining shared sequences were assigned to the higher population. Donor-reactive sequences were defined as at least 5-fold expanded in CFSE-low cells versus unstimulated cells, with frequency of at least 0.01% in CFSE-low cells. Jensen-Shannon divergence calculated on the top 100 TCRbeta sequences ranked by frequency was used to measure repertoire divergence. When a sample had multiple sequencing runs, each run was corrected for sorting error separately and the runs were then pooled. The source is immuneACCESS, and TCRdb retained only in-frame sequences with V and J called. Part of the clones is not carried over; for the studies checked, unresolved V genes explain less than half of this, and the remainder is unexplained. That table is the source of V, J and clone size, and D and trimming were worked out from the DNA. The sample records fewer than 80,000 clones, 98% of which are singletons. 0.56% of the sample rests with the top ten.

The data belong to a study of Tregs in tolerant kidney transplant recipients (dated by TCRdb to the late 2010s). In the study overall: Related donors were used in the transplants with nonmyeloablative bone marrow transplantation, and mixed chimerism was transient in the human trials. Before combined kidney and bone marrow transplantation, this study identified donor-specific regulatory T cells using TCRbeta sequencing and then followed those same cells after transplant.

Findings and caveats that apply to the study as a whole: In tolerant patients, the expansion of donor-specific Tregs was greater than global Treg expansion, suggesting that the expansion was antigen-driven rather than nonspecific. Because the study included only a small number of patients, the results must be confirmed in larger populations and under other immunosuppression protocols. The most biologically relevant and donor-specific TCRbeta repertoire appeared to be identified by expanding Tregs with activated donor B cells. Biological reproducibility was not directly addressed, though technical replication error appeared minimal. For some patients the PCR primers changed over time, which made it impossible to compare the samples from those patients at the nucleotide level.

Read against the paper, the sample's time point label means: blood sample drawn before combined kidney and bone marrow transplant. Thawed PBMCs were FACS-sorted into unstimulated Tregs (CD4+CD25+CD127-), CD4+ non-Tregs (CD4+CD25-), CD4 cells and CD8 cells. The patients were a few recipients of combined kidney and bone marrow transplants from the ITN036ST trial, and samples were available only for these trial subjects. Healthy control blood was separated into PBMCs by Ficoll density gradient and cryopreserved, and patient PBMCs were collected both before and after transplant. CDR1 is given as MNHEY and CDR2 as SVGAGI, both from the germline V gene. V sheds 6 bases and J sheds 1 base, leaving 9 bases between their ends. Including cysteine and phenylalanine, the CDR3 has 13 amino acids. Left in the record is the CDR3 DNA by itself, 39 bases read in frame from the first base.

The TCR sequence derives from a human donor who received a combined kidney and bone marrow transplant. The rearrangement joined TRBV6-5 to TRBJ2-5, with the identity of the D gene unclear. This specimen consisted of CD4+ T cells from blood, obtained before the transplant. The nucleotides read TGTGCCAGCAGCCTACCAGGCCAAGAGACCCAGTACTTC. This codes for CASSLPGQETQYF.